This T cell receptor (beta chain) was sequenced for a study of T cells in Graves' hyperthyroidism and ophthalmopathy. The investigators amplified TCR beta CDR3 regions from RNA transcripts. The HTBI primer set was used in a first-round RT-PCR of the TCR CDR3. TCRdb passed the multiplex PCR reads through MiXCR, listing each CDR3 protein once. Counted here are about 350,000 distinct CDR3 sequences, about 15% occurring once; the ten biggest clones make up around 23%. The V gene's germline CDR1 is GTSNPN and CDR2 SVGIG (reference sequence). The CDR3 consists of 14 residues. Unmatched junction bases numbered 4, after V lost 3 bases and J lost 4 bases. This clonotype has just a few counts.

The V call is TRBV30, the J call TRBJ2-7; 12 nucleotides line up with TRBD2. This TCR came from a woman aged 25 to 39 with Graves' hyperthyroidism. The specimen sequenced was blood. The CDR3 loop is CAWSLGLAGYEQYF. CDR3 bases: TGTGCCTGGAGCCTAGGACTAGCGGGATACGAGCAGTACTTC.